The 28 T cell receptor beta chains listed next were all sequenced from one sample in a study of blood T cell repertoires in COVID-19. Profiling relied on immunoSEQ multiplex PCR, and the TCRdb table lists in-frame clones only, not all of them. Of approximately 500,000 clones detected, approximately 89% appear once; the ten largest clones hold around 0.9%. The sample was peripheral blood. The receptors were gathered from a man in his late teens or twenties with COVID-19, enrolled during active disease.

V and J are TRBV23-1 and TRBJ1-5; D uncertain. TRBV23-1 is classed as an ORF, of uncertain function. The CDR3 covers 17 residues. V lost 3 bases, J lost 6 bases, and 21 bases lay in between. Here the CDR3 DNA reads TGCGCCAGCAGTCACCCAAAGTTAGGGAGCCCCCCTCAGCCCCAGCATTTT. Residues: CASSHPKLGSPPQPQHF.

The CDR3 DNA reads TGTGCCACCCTTTACCGCGGAACAGATACGCAGTATTTT. Protein sequence: CATLYRGTDTQYF. The genes are TRBV6-5 and TRBJ2-3; no firm D call. The CDR3 contains 13 residues. V was clipped by 10 bases and J by 3 bases, with 14 bases between them. In germline, CDR1 is MNHEY, CDR2 SVGAGI.

V usage is TRBV3-1 (or the pseudogene TRBV3-2) and J usage is TRBJ1-2, with a possible D match to TRBD1 (6 bases). Per the germline V gene, CDR1 is LGHDT and CDR2 is YNNKEL (reference sequence). This CDR3 comprises 12 residues. The V end was cut by 4 bases, the J end by 8 bases, with 11 bases between. CDR3 DNA: TGTGCCAGCAGCCCGTCGGACAGAGGCTACACCTTC. Translating it yields CASSPSDRGYTF.

V gene TRBV9 combines with J gene TRBJ2-6, with 11 bases fitting TRBD1. Germline V gene data show CDR1 as SGDLS and CDR2 as YYNGEE. The CDR3 covers 20 residues. The V segment lost 0 bases and the J segment 2 bases; nucleotides outside the gene matches: 10. This CDR3 is CASSVVGTGGALAGANVLTF. The DNA for the CDR3 is TGTGCCAGCAGCGTAGTTGGGACAGGGGGTGCTCTTGCTGGGGCCAACGTCCTGACTTTC.

This sequence joins TRBV6-6 and TRBJ2-3, with 12 bases aligning to TRBD2. The germline V gene has CDR1 MNHNY and CDR2 SVGAGI (reference sequence). V shed 7 bases, J shed 2 bases, and the junction held 7 bases outside the gene matches. This CDR3 region has 16 residues. The CDR3 DNA reads as TGTGCCAGCAAGACGACTAGCGGGGGAAACACAGATACGCAGTATTTT. The encoded protein is CASKTTSGGNTDTQYF.

The J gene is TRBJ2-7, the V gene TRBV19, with a weak D call TRBD1 (5 bases). The CDR3 length is 16 residues. Trimming cost V 3 bases and J 2 bases, with 17 bases left between them. Per the germline V gene, CDR1 is LNHDA and CDR2 is SQIVND (reference sequence). CDR3 region: CASSMKILAGTYEQYF. The DNA for the CDR3 is TGTGCCAGTAGTATGAAGATTCTGGCAGGGACCTACGAGCAGTACTTC.

This clone was recorded only once. This sequence joins TRBV4-2 and TRBJ2-1; D unclear. The ends were cut back, 0 bases at V and 4 bases at J, with 13 bases in the middle. Germline assignment: CDR1 LGHNA and CDR2 YNFKEQ. The length of the CDR3 is 16 residues. In nucleotides, the CDR3 is TGTGCCAGCAGCCAAGACGGTGTTCGCTCTTACAATGAGCAGTTCTTC. It yields the protein CASSQDGVRSYNEQFF.

The count of this clone is one. The V gene is TRBV6-1, the J gene TRBJ1-4; 8 nucleotides agree with TRBD1. The CDR3 consists of 14 residues. The V segment lost 3 bases and the J segment 7 bases; nucleotides outside the gene matches: 4. Germline-derived CDR1 and CDR2 are MNHNS and SASEGT. CDR3 sequence: CASSDDRGGEKLFF. In nucleotides, the CDR3 is TGTGCCAGCAGTGACGACAGGGGCGGTGAAAAACTGTTTTTT.

The V call is TRBV7-8, the J call TRBJ2-1, with D maybe TRBD2 (6 bases). CDR3 length: 14 amino acids. Germline assignment: CDR1 SGHVS and CDR2 FQNEAQ. The V gene lost 4 bases and the J gene lost 9 bases, with 16 bases spanning the gap. DNA for the CDR3: TGTGCCAGCAGCTCGTCCTGGGACGGGAGTGAGCAGTTCTTC. Its translation is CASSSSWDGSEQFF.

This clone occurred a few times. J is TRBJ2-1 and V is TRBV2, with D unclear. Germline loops: CDR1 SNHLY, CDR2 FYNNEI. V was trimmed by 6 bases and J by 6 bases, leaving 6 bases between them. This CDR3 has 11 amino acids. This chain's CDR3 is CASSPGNEQFF. As DNA, the CDR3 is TGTGCCAGCAGCCCCGGCAATGAGCAGTTCTTC. Complete variable domain (other parts from reference TRBV2 and TRBJ2-1): EPEVTQTPSHQVTQMGQEVILRCVPISNHLYFYWYRQILGQKVEFLVSFYNNEISEKSEIFDDQFSVERPDGSNFTLKIRSTKLEDSAMYFCASSPGNEQFFGPGTRLTVL.

The chain combines TRBV6-5 with TRBJ2-5; D perhaps matches TRBD2 (5 bases). CDR3 length: 14 amino acids. Trimming took 6 bases from V and 5 from J, leaving 16 bases between them. The V gene's germline CDR1 is MNHEY and CDR2 SVGAGI. In nucleotides, the CDR3 is TGTGCCAGCAGGGGGAGACTTATTGGCGAGACCCAGTACTTC. Residues: CASRGRLIGETQYF.

J is TRBJ2-1 and V is TRBV19, with TRBD2 matching over 8 bases. The CDR3 is 15 residues long. Germline trimming cut 9 bases from V and 4 bases from J; bases unmatched to any gene: 11. Germline CDR1 and CDR2: LNHDA and SQIVND (reference sequence). The CDR3 DNA sequence: TGTGCCAGCAAACCCGGGACTAGGGGGTACAATGAGCAGTTCTTC. It specifies CASKPGTRGYNEQFF.

On this clone: The identical CDR3 is also encoded by other nucleotide sequences in the sample. The genes are TRBV12-3 or TRBV12-4 and TRBJ1-2; a weak D match, TRBD1 (5 bases). The V gene lost 3 bases and the J gene lost 7 bases, with 9 bases spanning the gap. The CDR3 covers 12 residues. The CDR3 is CASSLGQGGYTF. The CDR3 DNA is TGTGCCAGCAGTTTGGGGCAAGGTGGCTACACCTTC.

As concerns this clone: Other DNA variants within this sample encode the same CDR3. The rearrangement joins TRBV18 to TRBJ2-7; 12 nucleotides align to TRBD2. V was clipped by 2 bases and J by 4 bases; unmatched bases: 3. Germline-derived CDR1 and CDR2 are KGHSH and LQKENI. This CDR3 region has 15 residues. The CDR3 DNA is TGTGCCAGCTCACCAGGTACTAGCGGGGGGTACGAGCAGTACTTC. Protein product: CASSPGTSGGYEQYF. The full variable domain, with the rest looked up from reference TRBV18 and TRBJ2-7, is NAGVMQNPRHLVRRRGQEARLRCSPMKGHSHVYWYRQLPEEGLKFMVYLQKENIIDESGMPKERFSAEFPKEGPSILRIQQVVRGDSAAYFCASSPGTSGGYEQYFGPGTRLTVT.

V gene TRBV7-8 combines with J gene TRBJ2-5; 10 nucleotides align to TRBD2. The CDR3 consists of 16 residues. Germline V gene lookup returns CDR1 SGHVS and CDR2 FQNEAQ. V shed 4 bases, J shed 2 bases, and the junction held 7 bases outside the gene matches. DNA for the CDR3: TGTGCCAGCAGCTCAACCCTAGCGGGAGAGCAAGAGACCCAGTACTTC. Amino acid sequence: CASSSTLAGEQETQYF.

The CDR3 sequence: CASRGTGTGGVEQYF. The CDR3 DNA is TGTGCCAGCAGGGGGACCGGGACAGGGGGCGTGGAGCAGTACTTC. The rearrangement joins TRBV27 to TRBJ2-7; 12 bases agree with TRBD1. The CDR3 consists of 15 residues. Germline loops: CDR1 MNHEY, CDR2 SMNVEV (reference sequence). V shed 6 bases, J shed 7 bases, and the junction held 10 bases outside the gene matches.

The chain has TRBV3-1 (or the pseudogene TRBV3-2) and TRBJ2-5, with 13 bases that match TRBD2. J was trimmed by 1 base and V by 3 bases; bases with no gene match: 5. Germline V gives CDR1 LGHDT, CDR2 YNNKEL (reference sequence). This CDR3 spans 17 amino acids. CDR3 amino acids: CASSQRLAGGLQETQYF. The CDR3, as DNA: TGTGCCAGCAGCCAGCGACTAGCGGGGGGCCTCCAAGAGACCCAGTACTTC.

The rearrangement links TRBV14 to TRBJ2-1; D might be TRBD2 (5 bases). This CDR3 is built from 15 residues. Germline lookup yields CDR1 SGHDN and CDR2 FVKESK. Trimming removed 0 bases from V and 4 bases from J, with 10 bases in between. In nucleotides, the CDR3 is TGTGCCAGCAGCCAAGAAGTTCCGGGGTACAATGAGCAGTTCTTC. Translating gives CASSQEVPGYNEQFF.

The chain uses TRBV6-6 and TRBJ1-5, with D perhaps TRBD1 (5 bases). This CDR3 contains 15 residues. Germline V gene sequence: CDR1 MNHNY, CDR2 SVGAGI (reference sequence). Deletions cut 2 bases from V and 5 bases from J, with 13 bases between. The CDR3 sequence is CASSYRPRGDQPQHF. As DNA, the CDR3 is TGTGCCAGCAGTTACCGACCACGGGGGGATCAGCCCCAGCATTTT.

The chain is built from TRBV19 and TRBJ2-1; TRBD2 agrees at 8 bases. With V trimmed by 4 bases and J by 4 bases, 3 bases remained unmatched. The CDR3 is made up of 14 amino acids. Germline V CDR1 and CDR2: LNHDA, SQIVND (reference sequence). The chain's CDR3 is CASSTTSGYNEQFF. The CDR3 DNA sequence: TGTGCCAGTAGTACTACTAGCGGTTACAATGAGCAGTTCTTC.

Details on this clone: Other DNA sequences in this sample translate to the same CDR3. The chain combines TRBV5-4 with TRBJ2-1, with D hard to call. Germline lookup yields CDR1 SGHNT and CDR2 YYREEE (reference sequence). This CDR3 has 15 residues. V was pared by 0 bases and J by 0 bases, with 7 bases between. Written as DNA, the CDR3 is TGTGCCAGCAGCTTGGATCCGAGCTCCTACAATGAGCAGTTCTTC. Encoded protein: CASSLDPSSYNEQFF.

The genes are TRBV2 and TRBJ2-4, with TRBD1 matching over 9 bases. The CDR3 has 17 amino acids. V shed 3 bases, J shed 11 bases, and the junction held 17 bases outside the gene matches. Per the germline V gene, CDR1 is SNHLY and CDR2 is FYNNEI. In nucleotides, the CDR3 is TGTGCCAGCAGTGAGCGGACAGGGGTGGTTAAATCGGTCGTTCAGTACTTC. Encoded protein: CASSERTGVVKSVVQYF.

The table lists this clone with a count of one. The chain carries TRBV27 and TRBJ1-1, with TRBD1 matching over 7 bases. Germline V gene sequence: CDR1 MNHEY, CDR2 SMNVEV (reference sequence). The CDR3 runs to 15 residues. Losses at the gene ends were 0 bases for V and 1 base for J; bases not matched to a gene: 2. The CDR3 is CASSLSGTANTEAFF. The CDR3 nucleotides read TGTGCCAGCAGTTTATCGGGGACAGCGAACACTGAAGCTTTCTTT.

This clone was seen a few times. V usage is TRBV19 and J usage is TRBJ1-2, with 8 bases aligning to TRBD1. The V gene's germline CDR1 is LNHDA and CDR2 SQIVND (reference sequence). The CDR3 length is 14 residues. V shed 2 bases and J 4 bases; nucleotides not matched to a gene: 3. The CDR3 reads CASSILDRGYGYTF. CDR3 DNA: TGTGCCAGTAGTATACTTGACAGGGGCTATGGCTACACCTTC.

J is TRBJ2-4 and V is TRBV27, with D perhaps matching TRBD2 (7 bases). The CDR3 runs to 16 residues. V was shortened by 4 bases and J by 3 bases, with 16 bases between the two germline ends. Germline CDR1 reads MNHEY; CDR2 reads SMNVEV (reference sequence). The DNA for the CDR3 is TGTGCCAGCAGTTGGGGGGGGCCGTTAGGCAAAAACATTCAGTACTTC. Its translation: CASSWGGPLGKNIQYF.

This clone was observed once. The chain employs TRBV12-3 or TRBV12-4 and TRBJ1-3, with D unclear. The CDR3 is made up of 12 amino acids. Deletions cut 7 bases from V and 0 bases from J, with 4 bases between. The CDR3 DNA sequence: TGTGCCAGCACCAACTCTGGAAACACCATATATTTT. Translated, it gives CASTNSGNTIYF.

The gene calls are TRBV3-1 (or the pseudogene TRBV3-2) and TRBJ2-7; D not resolved. Per germline, CDR1 LGHDT and CDR2 YNNKEL (reference sequence). Between the trimmed V and J ends, which lost 1 base and 2 bases, there was a span of 9 bases. The CDR3 sequence is 14 residues long. In DNA form, the CDR3 reads TGTGCCAGCAGCCAAGTTAACGTAGCCTACGAGCAGTACTTC. Residues: CASSQVNVAYEQYF.

This chain joins TRBV30 and TRBJ1-1, with 8 positions matching TRBD1. Germline V gives CDR1 GTSNPN, CDR2 SVGIG (reference sequence). V lost 0 bases to trimming and J lost 6 bases; unmatched junction nucleotides: 3. The CDR3 runs 13 residues. Here the CDR3 DNA reads TGTGCCTGGAGTGTGGGACAGGTGTCTGAAGCTTTCTTT. Its protein product is CAWSVGQVSEAFF.